The 8 T cell receptor beta chains given below trace back to one sample, sequenced in a study of tumor and adjacent non-tumor tissue in lung cancer. No cell sorting was done before RNA was extracted from the tissue. Three rounds of nested PCR, following a modified ARM-PCR protocol, produced the TCRbeta library. TCRdb redid the calling of the multiplex PCR reads with MiXCR, one entry per CDR3 protein. The repertoire holds around 99,000 distinct CDR3 sequences, with roughly 75% as singletons. The sample consisted of lung tumor tissue. The receptors stem from a woman aged 55-69 years with non-small cell lung cancer.

About this clonotype itself: A read error is possible here, since a much larger clone lies one base away. It is likely a read error, because the conserved phenylalanine at the end of the CDR3 is missing. This sequence joins TRBV4-3 and TRBJ1-2, with TRBD1 identical over 10 bases. The J segment lost 4 bases and the V segment lost 4 bases, leaving 6 bases of the junction unmatched. CDR3 length: 15 residues. The germline CDR1 and CDR2 sequences are LGHNA and YSLEER. The CDR3 loop is CASSPGQGVLYGYTS. The CDR3 DNA sequence: TGCGCCAGCAGCCCAGGACAGGGGGTCCTCTATGGCTACACCTCC.

This clonotype came up many times. This chain joins TRBV20-1 and TRBJ2-1, with 11 bases lining up with TRBD2. CDR3 size: 16 residues. Germline lookup yields CDR1 DFQATT and CDR2 SNEGSKA (reference sequence). V was clipped by 5 bases and J by 1 base; unmatched bases: 7. The CDR3, as DNA: TGCAGTGCTGAGCCCGGGACTAGCGGATCCTACAATGAGCAGTTCTTC. Residues: CSAEPGTSGSYNEQFF.

The rearrangement links TRBV20-1 to TRBJ2-4; 9 bases are a match to TRBD2. The trim removed 8 bases at V and 3 bases at J, leaving 14 bases unmatched. The CDR3 length is 16 residues. The germline V gene encodes CDR1 DFQATT and CDR2 SNEGSKA (reference sequence). This chain's CDR3 is CSPGLAGGEDKNIQYF. The CDR3 DNA sequence: TGCAGTCCGGGACTAGCAGGGGGTGAGGACAAAAACATTCAGTACTTC.

This clonotype was seen a handful of times. The genes are TRBV11-2 and TRBJ2-1; TRBD1 aligns across 10 bases. V lost 5 bases, J lost 5 bases, and 9 bases stayed unmatched. From germline, CDR1 is SGHAT and CDR2 FQNNGV. CDR3 length equals 16 residues. CDR3 protein: CASSLDRGILDNEQFF. The CDR3 DNA reads as TGTGCCAGCAGCCTGGACAGGGGGATCCTAGACAATGAGCAGTTCTTC.

This clonotype was seen only a few times. V is TRBV4-2 and J is TRBJ2-7; maybe TRBD2 (6 bases). Germline CDR1 reads LGHNA; CDR2 reads YNFKEQ. The length of the CDR3 is 14 residues. The CDR3 DNA sequence: TGTGTTAGCAGCCAAGGATGGACGGGGGACGAGCAGTACTTC. Amino acids: CVSSQGWTGDEQYF.

The gene calls are TRBV28 and TRBJ2-1; 8 nucleotides match TRBD2. Germline-derived CDR1 and CDR2 are MDHEN and SYDVKM. The junction had 8 bases not matched to a gene; V was cut back by 4 bases and J by 0 bases. This CDR3 has 17 residues. CDR3 loop: CASSSTTSGLSYNEQFF. Written as DNA, the CDR3 is TGTGCCAGCAGTTCTACCACTAGCGGACTCTCCTACAATGAGCAGTTCTTC.

Only one count was recorded for this clonotype. This sequence may be a read error, since a much larger clone differs from it by one base. This chain joins TRBV6-2 or TRBV6-3 and TRBJ2-5; D is undetermined. Trimming took 7 bases from V and 6 from J, leaving 15 bases between them. The CDR3 extends over 13 amino acids. Per germline, CDR1 MNHEY and CDR2 SVGEGT. The CDR3 protein is CASTFTARKTQYF. CDR3 nucleotides: TGTGCCAGCACCTTTACGGCACGGAAGACCCAGTACTTC.

Notes on this clonotype: At one boundary the junction diverges from the germline segment, which might be a read error. J is TRBJ1-4 and V is TRBV11-3; D uncertain. The CDR3 runs 15 residues. Germline values: CDR1 SGHNT, CDR2 YENEEA. CDR3 residues: CASSLGGPTNEKLFF. In nucleotides, the CDR3 is TGTGCCAGCAGCTTAGGAGGCCCGACTAATGAAAAGCTGTTTTTT. The full variable domain, in which reference TRBV11-3 and TRBJ1-4 provide the parts outside the CDR3, is EAGVVQSPRYKIIEKKQPVAFWCNPISGHNTLYWYLQNLGQGPELLIRYENEEAVDDSQLPKDRFSAERLKGVDSTLKIQPAELGDSAVYLCASSLGGPTNEKLFFGSGTQLSVL.